The 14 T cell receptor beta chains below were found in one sample sequenced in a study of blood T cell repertoires in COVID-19. The table came from immunoSEQ multiplex PCR; TCRdb's copy has only in-frame clones and leaves some out. The sample has over 60,000 clones, approximately 89% seen once; the top ten hold around 10%. Sequencing was performed on peripheral blood. The source is a man older than 75 with acute or convalescent COVID-19.

CDR3 DNA sequence: TGTGCCAGCAGGGCAGGGGGCTTGTATGGCTACACCTTC. Amino acids: CASRAGGLYGYTF. The chain uses TRBV2 and TRBJ1-2; 8 bases align to TRBD1. Germline CDR1 and CDR2: SNHLY and FYNNEI. The length of the CDR3 is 13 residues. The ends lost 6 bases at V and 5 bases at J; junction bases unmatched: 5.

The chain couples TRBV5-6 to TRBJ1-5, with D unclear. Germline CDR1 is SGHDT and CDR2 is YYEEEE. V lost 8 bases, J lost 0 bases, and 12 bases lay in between. The CDR3 consists of 14 residues. In DNA, the CDR3 is TGTGCCAGAGAGGGTCACCTTAGCAATCAGCCCCAGCATTTT. Its protein is CAREGHLSNQPQHF.

The rearrangement uses TRBV12-3 or TRBV12-4 and TRBJ1-4, with D uncertain. The length of the CDR3 is 12 residues. V gave up 2 bases and J gave up 7 bases, with 5 bases separating them. Written as DNA, the CDR3 is TGTGCCAGCAGTTTAAGCTTTGAAAAACTGTTTTTT. Encoded protein: CASSLSFEKLFF.

This rearrangement joins TRBV6-5 to TRBJ1-5, with TRBD1 identical over 7 bases. The length of the CDR3 is 14 residues. V dropped 6 bases and J dropped 3; count of bases not matched to a gene: 5. The germline V gene encodes CDR1 MNHEY and CDR2 SVGAGI. The CDR3 DNA is TGTGCCAGCAGATCACAGGGGACCAATCAGCCCCAGCATTTT. Protein: CASRSQGTNQPQHF.

This sequence joins TRBV19 and TRBJ1-5; D possibly corresponds to TRBD1 (5 bases). Germline V lookup: CDR1 LNHDA, CDR2 SQIVND (reference sequence). The CDR3 sequence is 14 residues long. V lost 5 bases, J lost 4 bases, and 12 bases lay in between. CDR3 protein: CASSYTGLNQPQHF. The CDR3 nucleotides are TGTGCCAGTAGTTACACAGGATTAAATCAGCCCCAGCATTTT.

The chain joins TRBV6-5 to TRBJ1-6; unclear D gene. CDR1 and CDR2 (germline): MNHEY, SVGAGI. Trimming took off 6 bases at V and 10 bases at J, with 19 bases between the two ends. This CDR3 spans 15 amino acids. The CDR3 DNA reads as TGTGCCAGCAGAAGAACAGCTCTCGGTAACTCACCCCTCCACTTT. Translated, it gives CASRRTALGNSPLHF.

This chain links TRBV5-1 with TRBJ2-5, with TRBD1 as a possible D gene (6 bases). Deletions cut 2 bases from V and 2 bases from J, with 7 bases between. Germline-derived CDR1 and CDR2 are SGHRS and YFSETQ. CDR3 length: 13 amino acids. The CDR3 loop reads CASSFQGQETQYF. CDR3 sequence (DNA): TGCGCCAGCAGCTTTCAGGGGCAAGAGACCCAGTACTTC.

This chain connects TRBV6-6 to TRBJ1-3; 7 nucleotides match TRBD1. This CDR3 is 15 amino acids long. Per the germline V gene, CDR1 is MNHNY and CDR2 is SVGAGI (reference sequence). V dropped 3 bases and J dropped 4; count of bases not matched to a gene: 6. For the CDR3, the DNA is TGTGCCAGCAGTTATTCACAGGGGAGAGGAAACACCATATATTTT. Translated, it gives CASSYSQGRGNTIYF.

The V and J genes are TRBV11-2 and TRBJ1-1, with D possibly matching TRBD1 (6 bases). The CDR3 contains 15 residues. V gave up 0 bases and J gave up 5 bases, with 13 bases separating them. Germline values: CDR1 SGHAT, CDR2 FQNNGV. CDR3 nucleotide sequence: TGTGCCAGCAGCTTAGAGGGGGGGCCGGGAACTGAAGCTTTCTTT. The encoded protein is CASSLEGGPGTEAFF.

The chain carries TRBV24-1 and TRBJ2-3; possibly TRBD2 for D (5 bases). The CDR3 extends over 12 amino acids. Looked up from germline, CDR1 is KGHDR and CDR2 is SFDVKD. The V gene lost 7 bases and the J gene lost 5 bases, with 9 bases spanning the gap. CDR3 coding DNA: TGTGCCACCAGCGGGATCGAAGATACGCAGTATTTT. Translated: CATSGIEDTQYF.

The chain employs TRBV19 and TRBJ2-1, with D possibly being TRBD1 (5 bases). With 7 bases removed from V and 2 bases from J, the gap between germline ends came to 12 bases. Germline CDR1 reads LNHDA; CDR2 reads SQIVND (reference sequence). This CDR3 comprises 14 residues. CDR3 DNA sequence: TGTGCCAGTACCCCCGACAGTACCTACAATGAGCAGTTCTTC. Protein product: CASTPDSTYNEQFF.

The chain links TRBV5-1 to TRBJ2-7, with D perhaps TRBD2 (7 bases). The CDR3 runs 15 residues. V gave up 1 base and J gave up 6 bases, with 17 bases separating them. CDR1 is SGHRS, CDR2 YFSETQ, per germline. The CDR3 reads CASSLRGASSGEQYF. DNA of the CDR3: TGCGCCAGCAGCTTGCGGGGGGCGAGTTCGGGCGAGCAGTACTTC.

The sample holds a few counts of this clone. This chain joins TRBV5-4 and TRBJ1-2; TRBD1 matches at 10 bases. The CDR3 covers 16 residues. Looked up from germline, CDR1 is SGHNT and CDR2 is YYREEE (reference sequence). Trimming took 4 bases from V and 3 from J; bases not matched to a gene: 9. The CDR3 DNA sequence: TGTGCCAGCAGCGGGGGGACAGGGGTCGAAGACTATGGCTACACCTTC. Protein sequence: CASSGGTGVEDYGYTF. Full variable domain (missing parts from reference TRBV5-4 and TRBJ1-2): ETGVTQSPTHLIKTRGQQVTLRCSSQSGHNTVSWYQQALGQGPQFIFQYYREEENGRGNFPPRFSGLQFPNYSSELNVNALELDDSALYLCASSGGTGVEDYGYTFGSGTRLTVV.

The chain has TRBV6-5 and TRBJ1-1; no firm D call. This CDR3 is 15 amino acids long. Germline loops: CDR1 MNHEY, CDR2 SVGAGI. V lost 5 bases and J lost 4, with 17 bases in between. The CDR3 here is CASSPPFGVGTEAFF. The CDR3 region has the DNA TGTGCCAGCAGTCCGCCGTTCGGGGTGGGCACTGAAGCTTTCTTT.